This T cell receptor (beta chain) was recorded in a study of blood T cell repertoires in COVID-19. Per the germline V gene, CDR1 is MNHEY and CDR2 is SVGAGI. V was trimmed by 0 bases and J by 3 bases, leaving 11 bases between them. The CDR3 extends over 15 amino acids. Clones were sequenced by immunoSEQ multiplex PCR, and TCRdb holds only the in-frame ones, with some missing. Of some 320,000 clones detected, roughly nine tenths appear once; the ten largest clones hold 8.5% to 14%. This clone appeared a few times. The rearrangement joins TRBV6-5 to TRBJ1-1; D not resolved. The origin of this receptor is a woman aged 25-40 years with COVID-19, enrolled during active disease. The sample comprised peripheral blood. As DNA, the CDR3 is TGTGCCAGCAGTTACTCGAGATCCATGGACACTGAAGCTTTCTTT. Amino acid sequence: CASSYSRSMDTEAFF.